A selection of T cell receptor beta chains follows, all from one sample in a study of shared clonotypes between healthy human individuals. Assay used: immunoSEQ multiplex PCR; TCRdb lists only in-frame clones, some missing. Of some 200,000 clones listed, approximately 70% are singletons. What was sequenced was memory CD4+ T cells sorted from blood. These receptors were taken from a man in his thirties or forties in good health. CDR3s include the opening cysteine and the closing phenylalanine or tryptophan. D genes are given only for firm matches. Clone size is given for some rows only: seen once, a few or many times, or a class if the clone is expanded.

TRBJ2-1 | many | TRBV28 | TRBD2 | TGTGCCAGCCGCGGGGGTTACAATGAGCAGTTCTTC | CASRGGYNEQFF
TRBJ2-7 | NA | TRBV5-4 | TRBD2 | TGTGCCAGCAGCTCCGCAACCCCCCCAACCCTGGCGGGAGTCGAGCAGTACTTC | CASSSATPPTLAGVEQYF
TRBJ2-1 | NA | TRBV2 | NA | TGTGCCAGCAGTGCGAGGGGGACGTCCTACAATGAGCAGTTCTTC | CASSARGTSYNEQFF
TRBJ2-1 | NA | TRBV7-8 | NA | TGTGCCAGCAGCTCGATCCAGGGACGCGGACACAATGAGCAGTTCTTC | CASSSIQGRGHNEQFF
TRBJ2-1 | NA | TRBV28 | TRBD2 | TGTGCCAGCAGTGACGCGGGGGGGTCCTACAATGAGCAGTTCTTC | CASSDAGGSYNEQFF
TRBJ2-5 | NA | TRBV6-1 | TRBD2 | TGTGCCAGCAGTGGACTAGCGAGAGAGACCCAGTACTTC | CASSGLARETQYF
TRBJ2-2 | NA | TRBV5-1 | NA | TGCGCCAGCAACCGGGACTTGAACACCGGGGAGCTGTTTTTT | CASNRDLNTGELFF
TRBJ2-1 | NA | TRBV9 | NA | TGTGCCAGCAGCGTAGGCAAGAGCTCCTACAATGAGCAGTTCTTC | CASSVGKSSYNEQFF
TRBJ2-6 | NA | TRBV28 | NA | TGTGCCACCCAGATCTCTGGGGCCAACGTCCTGACTTTC | CATQISGANVLTF
TRBJ2-5 | once | TRBV5-6 | NA | TGTGCCAGCAGCTCACTACCTCAAGAGACCCAGTACTTC | CASSSLPQETQYF
TRBJ1-5 | few | TRBV28 | NA | TGTGCCAGCAGAACCCCGCGGGGAACCAATCAGCCCCAGCATTTT | CASRTPRGTNQPQHF
TRBJ2-3 | many | TRBV28 | NA | TGTGCCTGCGGCCGGGATACGCAGTATTTT | CACGRDTQYF
TRBJ2-5 | NA | TRBV6-6 | NA | TGTGCCAGCAGGCGGACAGAGGGAGAGACCCAGTACTTC | CASRRTEGETQYF
TRBJ2-7 | NA | TRBV28 | NA | TGTGCCAGCAGCCTAGGGGGCTACGAGCAGTACTTC | CASSLGGYEQYF
TRBJ2-3 | NA | TRBV14 | TRBD2 | TGTGCCAGCAGCCAAGCCCGACTAGCGGGAATAGATACGCAGTATTTT | CASSQARLAGIDTQYF
TRBJ2-7 | NA | TRBV10-1 | NA | TGCGCCAGCAGCCGGGACGTAGGCTCCTACGAGCAGTACTTC | CASSRDVGSYEQYF
TRBJ1-1 | once | TRBV5-1 | TRBD1 | TGCGCCAGCACCCCGACAGGGTTGAACACTGAAGCTTTCTTT | CASTPTGLNTEAFF
TRBJ2-5 | NA | TRBV7-2 | NA | TGTGCCAGCAGCTGGCGGGGCGAGACCCAGTACTTC | CASSWRGETQYF
TRBJ1-2 | NA | TRBV6-1 | NA | TGTGCCAGCAGTGAAGTGGGACCAGGGTGGGGCTACACCTTC | CASSEVGPGWGYTF
TRBJ2-7 | NA | TRBV27 | TRBD2 | TGTGCCAGCAGTTCGGTGCCGGGACTAGCAGAAGACGAGCAGTACTTC | CASSSVPGLAEDEQYF
TRBJ2-7 | few | TRBV19 | TRBD1 | TGTGCCAGTAGTATAAAAGGGGGCACCTACGAGCAGTACTTC | CASSIKGGTYEQYF
TRBJ2-1 | NA | TRBV2 | NA | TGTGCCAGCAGACGGGAAATCAACAATGAGCAGTTCTTC | CASRREINNEQFF
TRBJ2-1 | few | TRBV27 | NA | TGTGCCAGCAGTTTCGGTACAAGTCAGTTCTTC | CASSFGTSQFF
TRBJ2-1 | once | TRBV5-6 | NA | TGTGCCAGCAGCTTGGAGGGCCACCAGTTCTTC | CASSLEGHQFF
TRBJ1-1 | NA | TRBV7-8 | NA | TGTGCCAGCAGCTTAGGGTCGGGAAACACTGAAGCTTTCTTT | CASSLGSGNTEAFF
TRBJ1-2 | NA | TRBV11-2 | NA | TGTGCCAGCACCACTTTTTGGGGCAGGAACACTAACTATGGCTACACCTTC | CASTTFWGRNTNYGYTF
TRBJ1-1 | NA | TRBV6-6 | TRBD1 | TGTGCCAGCAGTTACGACAGGGGAGAAGCTTTCTTT | CASSYDRGEAFF
TRBJ2-5 | NA | TRBV5-1 | TRBD2 | TGCGCCAGCAGCTTGCGTCAACTAGCGGGAGGGCGAGAGACCCAGTACTTC | CASSLRQLAGGRETQYF
TRBJ2-5 | few | TRBV7-2 | TRBD2 | TGTGCCAGCAGCTTAGTGCGCTCGTCGGGAGGGTATTCAGAGACCCAGTACTTC | CASSLVRSSGGYSETQYF